The TCR beta chain described here comes from a study of blood T cells in healthy people across ages. It was with a sample-barcoded 5' primer and a J-beta primer mix that a second PCR of about 6 to 12 cycles was run. TCRdb ran MiXCR on the 5' RACE reads and lists one entry per CDR3 protein. The sample lists about 1.7 million distinct CDR3 sequences; over 25% were seen once. On this clonotype itself: Its antigen is undetermined. The germline gene is not matched at one end of the junction; a read error may be the cause.

The germline V gene encodes CDR1 SGHRS and CDR2 YFSETQ. This CDR3 region has 14 residues. Regarding the study as a whole: Older age went with lower TCR beta diversity per million T cells, in a roughly linear way. Researchers judged that diversity estimates from one million T cells fell short of true values.

Sequenced input: blood. The TCR comes from a woman aged 25-40 years in good health. V usage is TRBV5-1 and J usage is TRBJ2-7; D is unclear. Here the CDR3 reads CASAQTPHIYERYF. CDR3 coding DNA: TGCGCCAGCGCGCAGACGCCTCATATCTACGAGCGGTACTTC.